The present T cell receptor beta chain was sequenced within a study of CD8 T cells in Susac syndrome. Study context: Blood was drawn from Susac syndrome patients while they were therapy-naive, on corticosteroids, or on intravenous immunoglobulin alone.

The CDR3 consists of 13 residues. CDR1 is SGDLS and CDR2 is YYNGEE in the germline V gene. The germline V and J ends were trimmed by 0 bases and 3 bases, with 6 bases remaining between them. In regard to this clonotype: Its target is unknown.

Random hexamers were used to reverse transcribe the RNA input (roughly 0.5 to 1 ug). One entry per CDR3 protein results from TCRdb running MiXCR on the immunoSEQ multiplex PCR reads. The table includes 170,000 or so distinct CDR3 sequences, just under 95% detected once. Study results and caveats: The study conceded that relatively few individuals underwent its TCR sequencing and HLA analysis.

This sequence joins TRBV9 and TRBJ1-1; D is unclear. Sequencing was carried out using CD4+ T cells from PBMCs. The receptor was derived from a human donor with Susac syndrome. CDR3 nucleotides: TGTGCCAGCAGCGTAGCAGCGGACACTGAAGCTTTCTTT. Translated: CASSVAADTEAFF.